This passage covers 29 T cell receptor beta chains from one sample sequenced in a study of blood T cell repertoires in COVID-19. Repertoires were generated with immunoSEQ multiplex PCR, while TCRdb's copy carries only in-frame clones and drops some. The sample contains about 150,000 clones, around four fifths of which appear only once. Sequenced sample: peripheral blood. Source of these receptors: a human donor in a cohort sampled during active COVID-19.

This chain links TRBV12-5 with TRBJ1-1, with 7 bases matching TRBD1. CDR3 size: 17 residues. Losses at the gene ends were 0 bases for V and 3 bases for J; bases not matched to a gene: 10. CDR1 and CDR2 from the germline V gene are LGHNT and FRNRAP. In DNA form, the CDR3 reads TGTGCTAGTGGTTTGGTACGGCAGGGGGGATCAGACACTGAAGCTTTCTTT. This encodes CASGLVRQGGSDTEAFF.

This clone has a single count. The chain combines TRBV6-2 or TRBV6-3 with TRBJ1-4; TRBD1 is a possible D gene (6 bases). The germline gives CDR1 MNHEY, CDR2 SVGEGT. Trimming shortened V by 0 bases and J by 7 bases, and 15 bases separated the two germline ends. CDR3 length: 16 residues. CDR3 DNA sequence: TGTGCCAGCAGTTACTCGGGGGCCGCGATGACTGAAAAACTGTTTTTT. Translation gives CASSYSGAAMTEKLFF.

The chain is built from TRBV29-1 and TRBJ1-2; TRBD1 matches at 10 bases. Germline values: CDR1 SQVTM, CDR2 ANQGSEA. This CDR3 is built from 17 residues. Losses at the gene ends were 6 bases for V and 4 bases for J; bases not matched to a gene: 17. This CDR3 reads CSVTAPGQGRQGYGYTF. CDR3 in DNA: TGCAGCGTCACGGCACCGGGACAGGGGCGCCAGGGCTATGGCTACACCTTC.

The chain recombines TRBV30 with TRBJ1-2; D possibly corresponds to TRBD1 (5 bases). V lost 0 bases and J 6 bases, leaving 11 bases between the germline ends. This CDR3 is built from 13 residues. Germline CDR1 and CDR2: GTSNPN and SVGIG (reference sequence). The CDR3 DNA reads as TGTGCCTGGAGTGTAGGGCAGGGCGATGGCTACACCTTC. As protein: CAWSVGQGDGYTF.

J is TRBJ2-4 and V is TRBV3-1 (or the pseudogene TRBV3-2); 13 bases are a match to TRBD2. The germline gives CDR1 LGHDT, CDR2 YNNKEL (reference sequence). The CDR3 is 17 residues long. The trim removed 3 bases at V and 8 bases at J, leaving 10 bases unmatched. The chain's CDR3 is CASSQTSGGTVRDIQYF. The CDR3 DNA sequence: TGTGCCAGCAGCCAGACTAGCGGGGGGACCGTGAGAGACATTCAGTACTTC.

The CDR3 DNA reads as TGCGCCAGCAGTGATGAGGGGGTACCCTCCTACGAGCAGTACTTC. Its translation is CASSDEGVPSYEQYF. The chain recombines TRBV10-1 with TRBJ2-7; the D gene is possibly TRBD1 (6 bases). The V and J ends lost 3 bases and 0 bases respectively, with 12 bases between them. The CDR3 spans 15 residues. Germline-derived CDR1 and CDR2 are WNHNN and SYGVQD (reference sequence).

The chain's CDR3 is CATSRGGGTEAFF. As DNA, the CDR3 is TGTGCCACCAGCAGAGGGGGAGGGACTGAAGCTTTCTTT. J is TRBJ1-1 and V is TRBV15; D not certain. The length of the CDR3 is 13 residues. The germline V gene encodes CDR1 LNHNV and CDR2 YYDKDF (reference sequence). V was pared by 1 base and J by 5 bases, with 8 bases between. Full variable domain (missing parts from reference TRBV15 and TRBJ1-1): DAMVIQNPRYQVTQFGKPVTLSCSQTLNHNVMYWYQQKSSQAPKLLFHYYDKDFNNEADTPDNFQSRRPNTSFCFLDIRSPGLGDTAMYLCATSRGGGTEAFFGQGTRLTVV.

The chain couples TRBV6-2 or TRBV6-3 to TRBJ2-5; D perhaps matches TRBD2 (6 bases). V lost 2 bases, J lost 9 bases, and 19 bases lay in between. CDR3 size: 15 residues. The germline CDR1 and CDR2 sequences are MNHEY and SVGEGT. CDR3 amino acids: CASSYVLASQGAQYF. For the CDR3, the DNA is TGTGCCAGCAGTTACGTCCTAGCGAGTCAAGGGGCCCAGTACTTC.

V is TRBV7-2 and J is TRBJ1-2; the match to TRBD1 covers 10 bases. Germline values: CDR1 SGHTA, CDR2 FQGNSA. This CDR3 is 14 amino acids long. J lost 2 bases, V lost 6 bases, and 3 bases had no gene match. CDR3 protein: CASSMGQGNYGYTF. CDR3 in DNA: TGTGCCAGCAGTATGGGACAGGGGAACTATGGCTACACCTTC.

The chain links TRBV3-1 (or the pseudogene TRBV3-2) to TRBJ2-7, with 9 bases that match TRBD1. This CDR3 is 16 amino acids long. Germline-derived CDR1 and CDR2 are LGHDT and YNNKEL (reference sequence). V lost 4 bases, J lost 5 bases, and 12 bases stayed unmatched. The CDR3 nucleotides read TGTGCCAGCAGCCCAAGATCCGGACAGGGGCTGCACGAGCAGTACTTC. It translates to CASSPRSGQGLHEQYF.

CDR3 in amino acids: CASSDSIGGTGADTQYF. CDR3 in DNA: TGTGCCAGCAGTGACTCGATTGGGGGCACAGGTGCAGATACGCAGTATTTT. The V call is TRBV6-4, the J call TRBJ2-3, with D perhaps matching TRBD1 (6 bases). Germline values: CDR1 MRHNA, CDR2 SNTAGT. The CDR3 is 17 residues long. V lost 0 bases and J 4 bases, leaving 17 bases between the germline ends.

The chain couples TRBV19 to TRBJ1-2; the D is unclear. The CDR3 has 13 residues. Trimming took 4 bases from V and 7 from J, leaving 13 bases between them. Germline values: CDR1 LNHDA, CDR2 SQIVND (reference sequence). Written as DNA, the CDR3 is TGTGCCAGTAGTAATTATCGGGGAGCTGGCTACACCTTC. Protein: CASSNYRGAGYTF.

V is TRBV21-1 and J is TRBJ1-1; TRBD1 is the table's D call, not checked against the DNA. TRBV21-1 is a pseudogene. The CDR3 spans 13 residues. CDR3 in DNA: TGTGCCAGCAGCAGGGCAGGCAACACTGAAGCTTTCTTT. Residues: CASSRAGNTEAFF.

The CDR3 here is CAWSEGGDAFF. The CDR3 coding sequence is TGTGCCTGGAGTGAGGGGGGGGATGCTTTCTTT. This chain uses TRBV30 with TRBJ1-1, with D perhaps matching TRBD1 (6 bases). Per the germline V gene, CDR1 is GTSNPN and CDR2 is SVGIG (reference sequence). Trimming stripped 1 base from V and 11 bases from J, with 11 bases between. The CDR3 has 11 residues.

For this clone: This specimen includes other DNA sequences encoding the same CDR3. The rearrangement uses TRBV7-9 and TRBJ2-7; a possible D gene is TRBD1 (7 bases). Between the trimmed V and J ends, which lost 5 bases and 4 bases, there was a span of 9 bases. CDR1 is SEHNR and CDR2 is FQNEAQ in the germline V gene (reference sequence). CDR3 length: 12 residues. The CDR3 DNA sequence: TGTGCCAGCAGCCCAGGGGGGTACGAGCAGTACTTC. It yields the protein CASSPGGYEQYF.

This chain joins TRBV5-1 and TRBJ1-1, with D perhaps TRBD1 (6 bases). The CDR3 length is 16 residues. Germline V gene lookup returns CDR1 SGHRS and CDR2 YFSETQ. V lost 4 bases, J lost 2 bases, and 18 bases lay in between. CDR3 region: CASSPSSGRGNTEAFF. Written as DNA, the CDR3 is TGCGCCAGCAGCCCCTCGAGTGGCAGGGGAAACACTGAAGCTTTCTTT.

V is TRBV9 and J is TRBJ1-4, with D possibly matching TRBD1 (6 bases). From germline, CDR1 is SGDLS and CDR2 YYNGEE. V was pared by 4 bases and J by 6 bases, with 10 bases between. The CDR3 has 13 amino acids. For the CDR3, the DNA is TGTGCCAGCAGCCGGGCAGGGGATGAAAAACTGTTTTTT. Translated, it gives CASSRAGDEKLFF.

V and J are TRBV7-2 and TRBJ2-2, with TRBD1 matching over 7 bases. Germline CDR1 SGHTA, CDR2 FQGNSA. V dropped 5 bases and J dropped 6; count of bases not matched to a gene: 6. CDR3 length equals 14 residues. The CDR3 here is CASSLFGQAGELFF. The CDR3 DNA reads TGTGCCAGCAGCCTCTTCGGACAGGCCGGGGAGCTGTTTTTT.

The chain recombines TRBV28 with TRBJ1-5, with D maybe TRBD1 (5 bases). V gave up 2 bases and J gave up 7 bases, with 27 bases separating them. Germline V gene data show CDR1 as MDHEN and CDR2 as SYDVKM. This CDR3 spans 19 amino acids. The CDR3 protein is CASSLPRRGISILKQPQHF. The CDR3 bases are TGTGCCAGCAGTTTACCCCGACGGGGGATCAGTATTCTGAAGCAGCCCCAGCATTTT.

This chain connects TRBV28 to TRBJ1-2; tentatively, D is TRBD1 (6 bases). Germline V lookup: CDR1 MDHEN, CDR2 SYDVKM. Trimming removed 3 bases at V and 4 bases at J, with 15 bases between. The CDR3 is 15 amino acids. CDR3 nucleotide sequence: TGTGCCAGCAGTTTCGGCGGGGGGCTTAGCTATGGCTACACCTTC. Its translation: CASSFGGGLSYGYTF.

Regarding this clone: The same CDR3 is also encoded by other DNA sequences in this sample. CDR3 DNA: TGCGCCAGCAGCCAAGGCGCAGCGGGGGTGTACGAGCAGTACTTC. As protein: CASSQGAAGVYEQYF. The gene calls are TRBV4-3 and TRBJ2-7, with TRBD2 matching over 8 bases. V trimming: 1 base; J trimming: 4 bases; junction bases outside the gene matches: 6. The germline V gene has CDR1 LGHNA and CDR2 YSLEER. This CDR3 region has 15 residues.

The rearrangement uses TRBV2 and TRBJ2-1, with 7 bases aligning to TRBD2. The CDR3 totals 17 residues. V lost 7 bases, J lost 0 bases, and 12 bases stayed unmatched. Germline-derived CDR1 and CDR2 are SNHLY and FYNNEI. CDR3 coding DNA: TGTGCCAGCACTCGGGGGGTCTGGACCAGCTCCTACAATGAGCAGTTCTTC. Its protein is CASTRGVWTSSYNEQFF.

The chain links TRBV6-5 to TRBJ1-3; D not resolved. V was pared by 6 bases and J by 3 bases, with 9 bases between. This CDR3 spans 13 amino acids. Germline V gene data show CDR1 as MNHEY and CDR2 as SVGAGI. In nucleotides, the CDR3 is TGTGCCAGCAGAACGCCGGGTGGAAACACCATATATTTT. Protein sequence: CASRTPGGNTIYF.

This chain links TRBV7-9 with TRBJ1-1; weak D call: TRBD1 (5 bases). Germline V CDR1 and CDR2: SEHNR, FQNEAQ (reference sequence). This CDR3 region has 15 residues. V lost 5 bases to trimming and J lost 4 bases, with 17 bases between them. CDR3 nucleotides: TGTGCCAGCAGCCCGAACCGGGACTCACTCACTGAAGCTTTCTTT. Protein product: CASSPNRDSLTEAFF.

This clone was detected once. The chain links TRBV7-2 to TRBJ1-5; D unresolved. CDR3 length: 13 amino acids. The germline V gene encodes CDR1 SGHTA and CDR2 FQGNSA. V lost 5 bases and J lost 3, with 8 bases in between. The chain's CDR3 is CASSGDPNQPQHF. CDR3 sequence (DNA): TGTGCCAGCAGCGGAGACCCCAATCAGCCCCAGCATTTT.

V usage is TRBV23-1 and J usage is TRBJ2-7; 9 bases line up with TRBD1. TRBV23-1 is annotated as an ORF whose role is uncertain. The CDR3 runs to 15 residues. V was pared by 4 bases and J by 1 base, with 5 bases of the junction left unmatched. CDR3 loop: CASSLSGQGSYEQYF. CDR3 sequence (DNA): TGCGCCAGCAGTCTTTCCGGACAGGGGTCCTACGAGCAGTACTTC.

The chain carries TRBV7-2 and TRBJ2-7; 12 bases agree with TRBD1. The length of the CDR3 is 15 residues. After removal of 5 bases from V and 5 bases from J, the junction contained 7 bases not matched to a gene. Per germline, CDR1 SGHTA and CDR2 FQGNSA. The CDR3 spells CASSPGDRGLDEQYF. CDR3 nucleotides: TGTGCCAGCAGCCCGGGGGACAGGGGGCTCGACGAGCAGTACTTC.

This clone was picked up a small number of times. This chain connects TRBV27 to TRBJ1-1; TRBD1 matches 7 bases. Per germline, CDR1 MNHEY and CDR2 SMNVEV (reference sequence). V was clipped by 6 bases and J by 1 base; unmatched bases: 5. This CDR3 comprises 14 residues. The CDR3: CASRRQGWNTEAFF. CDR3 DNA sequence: TGTGCCAGCAGACGACAGGGATGGAACACTGAAGCTTTCTTT.

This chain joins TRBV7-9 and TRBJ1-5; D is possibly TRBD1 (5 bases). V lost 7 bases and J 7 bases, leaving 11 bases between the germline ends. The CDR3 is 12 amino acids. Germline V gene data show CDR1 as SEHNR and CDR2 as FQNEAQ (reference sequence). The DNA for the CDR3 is TGTGCCAGCACCTGGGGGGAACAGCCCCAGCATTTT. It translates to CASTWGEQPQHF.